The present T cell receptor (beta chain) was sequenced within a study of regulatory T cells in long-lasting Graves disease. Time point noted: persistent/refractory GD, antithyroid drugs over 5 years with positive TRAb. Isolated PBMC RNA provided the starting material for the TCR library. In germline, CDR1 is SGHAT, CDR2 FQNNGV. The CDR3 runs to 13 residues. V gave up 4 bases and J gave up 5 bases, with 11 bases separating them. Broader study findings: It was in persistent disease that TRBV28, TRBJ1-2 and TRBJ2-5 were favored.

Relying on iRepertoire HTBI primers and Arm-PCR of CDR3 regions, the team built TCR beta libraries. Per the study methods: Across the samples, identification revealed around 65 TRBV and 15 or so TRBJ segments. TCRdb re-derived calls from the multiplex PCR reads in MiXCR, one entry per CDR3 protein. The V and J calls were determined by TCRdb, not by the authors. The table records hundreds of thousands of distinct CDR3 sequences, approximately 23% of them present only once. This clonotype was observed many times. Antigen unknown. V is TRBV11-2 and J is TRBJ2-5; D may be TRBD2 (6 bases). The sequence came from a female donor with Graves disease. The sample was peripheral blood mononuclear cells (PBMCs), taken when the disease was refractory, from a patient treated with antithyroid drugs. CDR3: CASSSGLEETQYF. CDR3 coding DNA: TGTGCCAGCAGCTCGGGACTCGAGGAGACCCAGTACTTC.